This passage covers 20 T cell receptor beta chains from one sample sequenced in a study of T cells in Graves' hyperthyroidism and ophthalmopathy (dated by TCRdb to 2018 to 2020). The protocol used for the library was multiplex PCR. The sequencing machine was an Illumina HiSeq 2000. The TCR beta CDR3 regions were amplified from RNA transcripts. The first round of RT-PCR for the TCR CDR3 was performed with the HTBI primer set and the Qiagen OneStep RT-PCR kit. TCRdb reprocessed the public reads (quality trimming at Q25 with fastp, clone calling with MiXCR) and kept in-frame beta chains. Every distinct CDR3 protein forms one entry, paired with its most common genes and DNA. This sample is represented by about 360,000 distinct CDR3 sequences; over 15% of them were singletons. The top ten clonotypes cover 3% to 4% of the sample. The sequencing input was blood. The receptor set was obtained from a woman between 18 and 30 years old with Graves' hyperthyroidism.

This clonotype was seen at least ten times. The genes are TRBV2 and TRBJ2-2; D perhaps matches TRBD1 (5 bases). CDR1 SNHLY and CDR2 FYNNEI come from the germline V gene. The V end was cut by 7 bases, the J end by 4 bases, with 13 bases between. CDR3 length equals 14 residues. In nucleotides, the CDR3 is TGTGCCAGCAAGGGGCGCTTAACCACCGGGGAGCTGTTTTTT. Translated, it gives CASKGRLTTGELFF.

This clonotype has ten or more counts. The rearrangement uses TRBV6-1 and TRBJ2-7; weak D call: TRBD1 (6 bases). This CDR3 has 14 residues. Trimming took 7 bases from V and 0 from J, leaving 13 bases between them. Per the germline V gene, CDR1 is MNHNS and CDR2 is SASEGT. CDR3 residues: CASKSTRGSYEQYF. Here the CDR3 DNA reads TGTGCCAGCAAGTCCACCAGGGGCTCCTACGAGCAGTACTTC.

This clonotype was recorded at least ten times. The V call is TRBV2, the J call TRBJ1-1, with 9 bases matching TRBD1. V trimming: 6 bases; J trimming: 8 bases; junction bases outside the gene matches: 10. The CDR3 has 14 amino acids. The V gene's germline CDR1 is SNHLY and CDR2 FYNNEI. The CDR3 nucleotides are TGTGCCAGCAGGGAGACAGGGGGGACTTCGGAAGCTTTCTTT. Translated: CASRETGGTSEAFF.

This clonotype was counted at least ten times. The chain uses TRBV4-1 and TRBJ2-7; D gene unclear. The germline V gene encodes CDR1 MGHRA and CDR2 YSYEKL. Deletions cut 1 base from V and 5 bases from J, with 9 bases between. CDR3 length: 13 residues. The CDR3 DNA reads TGCGCCAGCAGCCAAGTGGCAAGGGACGAGCAGTACTTC. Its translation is CASSQVARDEQYF.

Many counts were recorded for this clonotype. The CDR3 here is CASSFLGYSNQPQHF. The CDR3 DNA is TGTGCCAGCAGTTTCCTGGGTTATAGCAATCAGCCCCAGCATTTT. The chain joins TRBV12-3 or TRBV12-4 to TRBJ1-5; unclear D gene. V lost 3 bases to trimming and J lost 0 bases, with 9 bases between them. This CDR3 has 15 residues.

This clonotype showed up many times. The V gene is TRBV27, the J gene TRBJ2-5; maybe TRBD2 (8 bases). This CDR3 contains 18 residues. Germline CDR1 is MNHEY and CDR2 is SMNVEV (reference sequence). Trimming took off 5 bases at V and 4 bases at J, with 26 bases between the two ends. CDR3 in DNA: TGTGCCAGCAGTCCGCCGGGAGGGGGCGCGAGTATTAGAGAGACCCAGTACTTC. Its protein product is CASSPPGGGASIRETQYF.

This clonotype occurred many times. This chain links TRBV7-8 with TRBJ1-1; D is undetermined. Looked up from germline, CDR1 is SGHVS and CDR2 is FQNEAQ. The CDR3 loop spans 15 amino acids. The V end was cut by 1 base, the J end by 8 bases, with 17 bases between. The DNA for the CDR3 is TGTGCCAGCAGCTTAGAACCGAGTGGGGTTCCGGAAGCTTTCTTT. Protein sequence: CASSLEPSGVPEAFF.

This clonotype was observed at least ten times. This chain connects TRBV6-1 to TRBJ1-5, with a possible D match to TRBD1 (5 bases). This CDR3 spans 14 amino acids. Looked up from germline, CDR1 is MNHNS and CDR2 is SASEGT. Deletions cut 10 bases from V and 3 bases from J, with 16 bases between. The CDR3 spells CATQNLGDNQPQHF. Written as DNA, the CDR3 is TGTGCCACCCAGAATCTAGGGGACAATCAGCCCCAGCATTTT.

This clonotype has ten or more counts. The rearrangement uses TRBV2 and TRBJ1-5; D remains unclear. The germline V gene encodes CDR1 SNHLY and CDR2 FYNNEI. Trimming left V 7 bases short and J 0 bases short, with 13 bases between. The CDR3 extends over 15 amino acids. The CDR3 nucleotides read TGTGCCAGCAAGACGGGAATTTATAGCAATCAGCCCCAGCATTTT. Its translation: CASKTGIYSNQPQHF. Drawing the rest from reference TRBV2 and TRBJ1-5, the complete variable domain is EPEVTQTPSHQVTQMGQEVILRCVPISNHLYFYWYRQILGQKVEFLVSFYNNEISEKSEIFDDQFSVERPDGSNFTLKIRSTKLEDSAMYFCASKTGIYSNQPQHFGDGTRLSIL.

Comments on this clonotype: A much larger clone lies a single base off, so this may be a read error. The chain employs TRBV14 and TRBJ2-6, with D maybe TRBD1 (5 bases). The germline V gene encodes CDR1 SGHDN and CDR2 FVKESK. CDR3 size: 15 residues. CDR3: CASSQHRPGAYVLTF. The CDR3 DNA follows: TGTGCCAGCAGCCAACACAGACCTGGGGCCTACGTCCTGACTTTC.

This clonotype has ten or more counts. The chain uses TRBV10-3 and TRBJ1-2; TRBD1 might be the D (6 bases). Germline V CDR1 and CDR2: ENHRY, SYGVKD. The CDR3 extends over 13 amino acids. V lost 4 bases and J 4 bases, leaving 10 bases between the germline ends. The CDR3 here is CAISGGGLYGYTF. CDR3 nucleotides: TGTGCCATCAGTGGGGGGGGCCTCTATGGCTACACCTTC.

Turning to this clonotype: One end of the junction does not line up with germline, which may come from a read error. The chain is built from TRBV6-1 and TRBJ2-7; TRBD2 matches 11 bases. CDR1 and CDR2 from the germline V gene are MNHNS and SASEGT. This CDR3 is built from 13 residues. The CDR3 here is CASGSGGAYEQCF. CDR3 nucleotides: TGTGCCAGCGGTAGCGGGGGGGCTTACGAGCAGTGCTTC.

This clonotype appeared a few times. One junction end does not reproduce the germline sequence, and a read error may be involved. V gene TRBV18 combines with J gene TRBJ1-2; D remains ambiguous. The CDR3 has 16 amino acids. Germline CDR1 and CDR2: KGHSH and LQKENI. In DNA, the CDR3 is TGTGCCAGCTCCCCACCGATAGATGTGGGTGGCTATGGCTACACCTTC. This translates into CASSPPIDVGGYGYTF.

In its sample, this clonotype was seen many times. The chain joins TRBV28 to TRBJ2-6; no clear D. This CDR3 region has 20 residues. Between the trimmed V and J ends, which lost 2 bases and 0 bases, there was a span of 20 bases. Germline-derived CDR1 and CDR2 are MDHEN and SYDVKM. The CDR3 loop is CASSLRLGRRGISGANVLTF. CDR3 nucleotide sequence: TGTGCCAGCAGTTTAAGGCTAGGGCGGAGAGGAATCTCTGGGGCCAACGTCCTGACTTTC.

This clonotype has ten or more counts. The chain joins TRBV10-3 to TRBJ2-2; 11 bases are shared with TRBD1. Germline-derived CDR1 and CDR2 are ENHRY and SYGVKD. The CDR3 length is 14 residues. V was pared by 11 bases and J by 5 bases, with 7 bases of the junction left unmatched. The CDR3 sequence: CAAAGQGGTGELFF. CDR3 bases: TGTGCCGCCGCGGGACAGGGGGGGACCGGGGAGCTGTTTTTT.

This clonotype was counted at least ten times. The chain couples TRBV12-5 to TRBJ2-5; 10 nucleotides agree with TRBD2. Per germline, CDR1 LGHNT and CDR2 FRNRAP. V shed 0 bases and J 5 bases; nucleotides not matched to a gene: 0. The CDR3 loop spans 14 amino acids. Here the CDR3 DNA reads TGTGCTAGTGGTTTGGTACTAGCGGGGGAGACCCAGTACTTC. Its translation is CASGLVLAGETQYF.

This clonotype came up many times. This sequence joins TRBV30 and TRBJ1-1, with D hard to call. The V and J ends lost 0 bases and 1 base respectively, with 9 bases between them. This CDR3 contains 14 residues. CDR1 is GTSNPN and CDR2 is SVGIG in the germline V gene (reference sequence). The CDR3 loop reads CAWSVRGPNTEAFF. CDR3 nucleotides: TGTGCCTGGAGTGTACGAGGGCCGAACACTGAAGCTTTCTTT.

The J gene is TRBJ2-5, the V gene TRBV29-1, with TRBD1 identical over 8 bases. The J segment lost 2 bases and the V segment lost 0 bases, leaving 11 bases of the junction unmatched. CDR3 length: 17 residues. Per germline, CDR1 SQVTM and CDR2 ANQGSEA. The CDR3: CSVEDGQGATRQETQYF. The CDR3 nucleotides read TGCAGCGTTGAAGATGGGCAGGGGGCGACAAGACAAGAGACCCAGTACTTC.

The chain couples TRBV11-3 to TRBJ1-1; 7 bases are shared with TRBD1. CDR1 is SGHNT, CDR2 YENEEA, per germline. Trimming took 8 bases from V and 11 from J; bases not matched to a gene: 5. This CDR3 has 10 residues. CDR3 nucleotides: TGTGCCAGCCCGACAGGGTGGGCTTTCTTT. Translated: CASPTGWAFF. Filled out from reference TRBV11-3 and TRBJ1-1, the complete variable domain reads EAGVVQSPRYKIIEKKQPVAFWCNPISGHNTLYWYLQNLGQGPELLIRYENEEAVDDSQLPKDRFSAERLKGVDSTLKIQPAELGDSAVYLCASPTGWAFFGQGTRLTVV.

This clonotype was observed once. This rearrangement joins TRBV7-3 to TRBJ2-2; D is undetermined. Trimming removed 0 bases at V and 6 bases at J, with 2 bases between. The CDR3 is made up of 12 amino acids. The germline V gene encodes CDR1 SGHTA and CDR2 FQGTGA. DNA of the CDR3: TGTGCCAGCAGCTTAACATCCGGGGAGCTGTTTTTT. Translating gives CASSLTSGELFF.